The 13 T cell receptor beta chains reported below all come from one sample, sequenced in a study of neurological immune-mediated disorders. From the 5' RACE reads, TCRdb called clonotypes with MiXCR, one entry per CDR3 protein. Among 54,000 or so distinct CDR3 sequences, around 3.4% were seen once, and the ten largest hold about 3%. Sequenced input: PBMCs. The source of these receptors is a woman in her twenties or thirties with multiple sclerosis.

The CDR3 nucleotides are TGTGCCAGCAGGACGGGGATAACGAACACCGGGGAGCTGTTTTTT. Amino acids: CASRTGITNTGELFF. The rearrangement links TRBV6-1 to TRBJ2-2, with D possibly matching TRBD2 (5 bases). CDR1 MNHNS and CDR2 SASEGT come from the germline V gene. The V and J ends lost 6 bases and 0 bases respectively, with 11 bases between them. This CDR3 is 15 amino acids long.

This clonotype was seen at least ten times. V usage is TRBV4-1 and J usage is TRBJ1-1, with TRBD1 as a possible D gene (6 bases). Trimming took off 6 bases at V and 2 bases at J, with 16 bases between the two ends. The V gene's germline CDR1 is MGHRA and CDR2 YSYEKL. The CDR3 has 15 residues. CDR3 sequence: CASRISDRSNTEAFF. CDR3 bases: TGCGCCAGCAGAATCTCAGACAGGAGCAACACTGAAGCTTTCTTT.

This clonotype was counted many times. V gene TRBV20-1 combines with J gene TRBJ2-2, with 9 bases identical to TRBD1. The CDR3 contains 14 residues. V was pared by 5 bases and J by 5 bases, with 6 bases of the junction left unmatched. Per germline, CDR1 DFQATT and CDR2 SNEGSKA (reference sequence). The CDR3 region is CSAGGQGGTGELFF. CDR3 nucleotide sequence: TGCAGTGCTGGGGGACAGGGAGGGACCGGGGAGCTGTTTTTT.

A few counts support this clonotype. V is TRBV5-1 and J is TRBJ1-1; 9 bases are a match to TRBD1. CDR3 length equals 15 residues. The germline V gene encodes CDR1 SGHRS and CDR2 YFSETQ. J lost 1 base, V lost 4 bases, and 5 bases had no gene match. CDR3 DNA: TGCGCCAGCAGCGAACAGGGGGCCGGGAACACTGAAGCTTTCTTT. It yields the protein CASSEQGAGNTEAFF.

This clonotype was recorded many times. The chain joins TRBV4-1 to TRBJ2-1; 8 positions match TRBD2. Germline V gene sequence: CDR1 MGHRA, CDR2 YSYEKL. V trimming: 0 bases; J trimming: 13 bases; junction bases outside the gene matches: 11. This CDR3 contains 15 residues. CDR3 nucleotides: TGCGCCAGCAGCCAAGATCCCGCGGGAGGACTACCCCAGTTCTTC. Its protein product is CASSQDPAGGLPQFF.

This clonotype was seen many times. The chain couples TRBV7-2 to TRBJ1-5; a possible D gene is TRBD1 (5 bases). From germline, CDR1 is SGHTA and CDR2 FQGNSA. The CDR3 is 16 residues long. With 3 bases removed from V and 6 bases from J, the gap between germline ends came to 18 bases. CDR3 loop: CASSFGPQGGGQPQHF. CDR3 in DNA: TGTGCCAGCAGCTTTGGACCTCAGGGTGGTGGTCAGCCCCAGCATTTT. The full variable domain, its missing parts supplied by reference TRBV7-2 and TRBJ1-5, is GAGVSQSPSNKVTEKGKDVELRCDPISGHTALYWYRQSLGQGLEFLIYFQGNSAPDKSGLPSDRFSAERTGGSVSTLTIQRTQQEDSAVYLCASSFGPQGGGQPQHFGDGTRLSIL.

This clonotype was counted ten times or more. The chain couples TRBV28 to TRBJ1-5, with 7 bases aligning to TRBD1. The CDR3 covers 14 residues. Germline lookup yields CDR1 MDHEN and CDR2 SYDVKM. J lost 0 bases, V lost 5 bases, and 1 base had no gene match. Written as DNA, the CDR3 is TGTGCCAGCAGTAGGGACAGTAGCAATCAGCCCCAGCATTTT. It is translated as CASSRDSSNQPQHF.

This clonotype was counted a few times. The chain is built from TRBV5-1 and TRBJ2-1, with D possibly being TRBD2 (6 bases). Germline V lookup: CDR1 SGHRS, CDR2 YFSETQ. Trimming took 4 bases from V and 5 from J, leaving 10 bases between them. The CDR3 sequence is 13 residues long. The chain's CDR3 is CASSGPGDNEQFF. The CDR3 nucleotides are TGCGCCAGCAGCGGGCCGGGGGACAATGAGCAGTTCTTC.

A note on this clonotype: A much larger clone differs by one base, so this may be a read error. This rearrangement joins TRBV3-1 to TRBJ1-2; D is unresolved. Germline V gene sequence: CDR1 LGHDT, CDR2 YNNKEL (reference sequence). The CDR3 length is 14 residues. Trimming removed 2 bases from V and 5 bases from J, with 12 bases in between. The CDR3 DNA is TGTGCCAGCAGCCAACTGGAAAGATTTTATGGCTACACCTTC. It encodes CASSQLERFYGYTF.

This clonotype appeared many times. The gene calls are TRBV5-6 and TRBJ2-3, with a tentative D call TRBD2 (6 bases). The germline V gene has CDR1 SGHDT and CDR2 YYEEEE. Trimming shortened V by 1 base and J by 5 bases, and 8 bases separated the two germline ends. The CDR3 has 13 amino acids. CDR3 nucleotides: TGTGCCAGCAGCTTGACGGGAGTAGATACGCAGTATTTT. As protein: CASSLTGVDTQYF.

This clonotype was observed many times. V is TRBV5-1 and J is TRBJ2-1; unclear D gene. The germline V gene encodes CDR1 SGHRS and CDR2 YFSETQ. With 1 base removed from V and 8 bases from J, the gap between germline ends came to 16 bases. The CDR3 is 15 residues long. Written as DNA, the CDR3 is TGCGCCAGCAGCTTGACGGCTAGGCCTTCGGATGAGCAGTTCTTC. Its translation is CASSLTARPSDEQFF.

Ten or more counts support this clonotype. V is TRBV28 and J is TRBJ2-7, with TRBD1 matching 7 bases. After removal of 6 bases from V and 3 bases from J, the junction contained 5 bases not matched to a gene. CDR3 length: 13 amino acids. Germline V gene lookup returns CDR1 MDHEN and CDR2 SYDVKM. The CDR3 DNA reads as TGTGCCAGCAGCTTTACAGGGGTCTACGAGCAGTACTTC. Protein: CASSFTGVYEQYF.

This clonotype has only a few counts. This chain joins TRBV7-9 and TRBJ2-7; D uncertain. V shed 5 bases and J shed 7 bases, with 18 bases lying between them. Germline CDR1 and CDR2: SEHNR and FQNEAQ (reference sequence). This CDR3 has 14 residues. CDR3 sequence: CASSPWVDVKEQYF. CDR3 sequence (DNA): TGTGCCAGCAGCCCGTGGGTCGACGTCAAAGAGCAGTACTTC.